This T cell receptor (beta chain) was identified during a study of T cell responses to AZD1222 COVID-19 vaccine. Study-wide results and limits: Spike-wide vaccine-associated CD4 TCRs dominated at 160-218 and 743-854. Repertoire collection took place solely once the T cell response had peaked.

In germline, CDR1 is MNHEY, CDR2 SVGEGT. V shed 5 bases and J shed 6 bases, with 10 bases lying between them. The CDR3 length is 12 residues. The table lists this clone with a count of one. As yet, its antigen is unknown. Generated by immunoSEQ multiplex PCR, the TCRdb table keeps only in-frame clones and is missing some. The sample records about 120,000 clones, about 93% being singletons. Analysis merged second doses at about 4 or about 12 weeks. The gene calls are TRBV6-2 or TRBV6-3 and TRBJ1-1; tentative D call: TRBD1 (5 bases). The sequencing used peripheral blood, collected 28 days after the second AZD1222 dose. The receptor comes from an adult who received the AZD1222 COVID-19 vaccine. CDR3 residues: CASSGTRAEAFF. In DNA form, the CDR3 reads TGTGCCAGCAGTGGGACGCGGGCTGAAGCTTTCTTT.